Listed here are 5 T cell receptor beta chains from one sample, sequenced in a study of control samples from healthy donors and cancer patients. Sequencing used immunoSEQ multiplex PCR; TCRdb keeps in-frame clones, though not all of them. The sample lists under 70,000 clones; about nine tenths were seen once. Sequenced: PBMCs. These receptors all come from a woman aged 45-65 years with colorectal cancer.

The rearrangement joins TRBV7-9 to TRBJ2-7; D remains ambiguous. With 1 base removed from V and 6 bases from J, the gap between germline ends came to 10 bases. The CDR3 is made up of 13 amino acids. From germline, CDR1 is SEHNR and CDR2 FQNEAQ (reference sequence). The CDR3 nucleotides are TGTGCCAGCAGCTTAGATTGGGATGGCGAGCAGTACTTC. Translated: CASSLDWDGEQYF.

This clone was recorded once. The CDR3 reads CASKQGTLNSPLHF. CDR3 DNA sequence: TGCGCCAGCAAACAAGGGACCCTTAATTCACCCCTCCACTTT. The gene calls are TRBV5-1 and TRBJ1-6; TRBD1 is a possible D gene (5 bases). V shed 6 bases and J shed 6 bases, with 13 bases lying between them. CDR1 and CDR2 from the germline V gene are SGHRS and YFSETQ. The CDR3 extends over 14 amino acids.

A note on this clone: This same CDR3 is encoded by further DNA sequences in the sample. The gene calls are TRBV9 and TRBJ2-2, with D tentatively TRBD1 or TRBD2 (7 bases each). The CDR3 has 16 residues. The ends were cut back, 5 bases at V and 0 bases at J, with 14 bases in the middle. Germline V CDR1 and CDR2: SGDLS, YYNGEE. CDR3 DNA: TGTGCCAGCAGTTCCAGGGGGGGTCCGAACACCGGGGAGCTGTTTTTT. This codes for CASSSRGGPNTGELFF.

The rearrangement uses TRBV7-2 and TRBJ2-7; 8 bases match TRBD2. CDR3 length: 15 residues. V shed 5 bases, J shed 2 bases, and the junction held 8 bases outside the gene matches. Looked up from germline, CDR1 is SGHTA and CDR2 is FQGNSA. The CDR3 DNA reads TGTGCCAGCAGCATCAAAGCGGGGGCTACCTACGAGCAGTACTTC. As protein: CASSIKAGATYEQYF.

The chain carries TRBV12-3 or TRBV12-4 and TRBJ1-6; D not certain. The CDR3 contains 11 residues. With 6 bases removed from V and 10 bases from J, the gap between germline ends came to 7 bases. CDR3 amino acids: CASRAGSPLHF. CDR3 nucleotides: TGTGCCAGCAGAGCCGGATCACCCCTCCACTTT.